The sequence of this TCR beta chain was determined in a study of vaccination effects on CD4 cells after COVID-19. Assay: immunoSEQ multiplex PCR; the TCRdb copy retains only in-frame clones and omits some. The table shows fewer than 40,000 clones, with approximately 84% occurring only once. The germline V and J ends were trimmed by 4 bases and 3 bases, with 13 bases remaining between them. The CDR3 covers 15 residues. In germline, CDR1 is MNHEY, CDR2 SVGAGI. Study-wide findings and caveats: Cross-reactivity with common cold coronaviruses was shown by only 1 of 255 vaccine-induced clones in healthy vaccinees.

Pools of viral peptides were used by the ViraFEST assay to expand antigen-specific CD4+ T cells ahead of sequencing. Isolating CD4+ T cells followed 9 to 10 days of culture. Participants received two doses of either the BNT162b2 or mRNA-1273 vaccine. Nucleocapsid antibodies stayed negative before and after vaccination, showing no earlier SARS-CoV-2 infection. With around 10 ug/ml peptides and 9.5 to 10 IU/ml IL-2, approximately 2.1 million PBMC per well were cultured. Turning to this clone: As yet, its antigen is unknown.

The receptor comes from a human donor who received a COVID-19 vaccine. Some clones in this sample may be carry-over from other donors' samples. Sample: CD4+ T cells from PBMCs cultured with HCoV-NL63 spike peptides, taken after COVID-19 vaccination. V gene TRBV6-5 combines with J gene TRBJ1-5, with D unclear. The CDR3 sequence: CASSLSWTANQPQHF. The CDR3 coding sequence is TGTGCCAGCAGTTTATCCTGGACCGCCAATCAGCCCCAGCATTTT.